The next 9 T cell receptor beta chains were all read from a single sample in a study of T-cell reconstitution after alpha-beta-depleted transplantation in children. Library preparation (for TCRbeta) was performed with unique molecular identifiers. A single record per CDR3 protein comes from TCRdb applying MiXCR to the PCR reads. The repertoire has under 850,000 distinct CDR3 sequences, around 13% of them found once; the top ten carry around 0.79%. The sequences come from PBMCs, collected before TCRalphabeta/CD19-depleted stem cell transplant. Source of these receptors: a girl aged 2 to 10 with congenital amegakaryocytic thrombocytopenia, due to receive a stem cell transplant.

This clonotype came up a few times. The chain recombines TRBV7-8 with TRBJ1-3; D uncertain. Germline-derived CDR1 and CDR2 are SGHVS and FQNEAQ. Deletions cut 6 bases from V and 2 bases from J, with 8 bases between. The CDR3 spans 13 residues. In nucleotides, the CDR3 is TGTGCCAGCAGATATGGGCCTGGAAACACCATATATTTT. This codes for CASRYGPGNTIYF.

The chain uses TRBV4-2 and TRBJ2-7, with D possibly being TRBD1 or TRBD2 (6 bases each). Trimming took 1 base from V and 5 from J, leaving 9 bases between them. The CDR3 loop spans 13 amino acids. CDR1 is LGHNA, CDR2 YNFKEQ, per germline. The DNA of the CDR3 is TGTGCCAGCAGCCAAGGGGGGGCGAACGAGCAGTACTTC. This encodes CASSQGGANEQYF.

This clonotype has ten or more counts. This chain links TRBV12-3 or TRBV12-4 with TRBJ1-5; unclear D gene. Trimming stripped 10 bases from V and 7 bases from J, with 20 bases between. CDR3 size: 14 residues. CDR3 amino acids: CATTAVGSQQPQHF. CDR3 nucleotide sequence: TGTGCCACCACCGCTGTGGGCAGTCAACAGCCCCAGCATTTT.

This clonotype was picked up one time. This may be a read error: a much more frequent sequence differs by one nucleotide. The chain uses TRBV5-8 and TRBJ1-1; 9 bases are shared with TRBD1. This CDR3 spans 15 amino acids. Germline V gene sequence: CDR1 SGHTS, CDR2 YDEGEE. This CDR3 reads CASSLTRSGTGLALF. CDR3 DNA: TGTGCCAGCAGCCTGACGCGATCCGGGACAGGGCTAGCTCTCTTT.

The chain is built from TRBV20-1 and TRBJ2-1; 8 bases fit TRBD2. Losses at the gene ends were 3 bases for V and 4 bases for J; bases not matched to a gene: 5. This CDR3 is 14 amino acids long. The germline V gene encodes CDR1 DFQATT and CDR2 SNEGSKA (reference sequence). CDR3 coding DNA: TGCAGTGCTAGTAGAGCGGGAGTGTACAATGAGCAGTTCTTC. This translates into CSASRAGVYNEQFF.

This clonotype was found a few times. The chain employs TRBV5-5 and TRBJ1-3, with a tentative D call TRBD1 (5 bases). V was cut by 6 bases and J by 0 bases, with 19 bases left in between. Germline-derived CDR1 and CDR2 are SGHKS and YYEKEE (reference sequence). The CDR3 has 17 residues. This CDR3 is CASNPTGASFSGNTIYF. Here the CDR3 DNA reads TGTGCCAGCAACCCCACCGGGGCCTCCTTCTCTGGAAACACCATATATTTT.

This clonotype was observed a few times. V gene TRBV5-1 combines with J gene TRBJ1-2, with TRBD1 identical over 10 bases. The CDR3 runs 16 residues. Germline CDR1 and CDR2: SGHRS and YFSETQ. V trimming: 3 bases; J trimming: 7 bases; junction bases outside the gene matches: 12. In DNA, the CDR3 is TGCGCCAGCAGCTCTTGGACAGGGGGGGATCGGAGTGGCTACACCTTC. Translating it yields CASSSWTGGDRSGYTF.

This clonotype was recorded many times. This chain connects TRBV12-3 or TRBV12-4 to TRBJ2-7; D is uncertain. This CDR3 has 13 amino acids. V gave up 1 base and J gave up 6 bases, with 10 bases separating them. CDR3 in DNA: TGTGCCAGCAGTTTAGGTAGCATCTCCGAGCAGTACTTC. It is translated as CASSLGSISEQYF.

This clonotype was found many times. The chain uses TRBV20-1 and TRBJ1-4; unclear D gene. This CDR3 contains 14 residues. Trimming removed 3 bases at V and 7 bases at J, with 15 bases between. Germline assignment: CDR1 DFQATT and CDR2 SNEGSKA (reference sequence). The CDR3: CSASPGVLGEKLFF. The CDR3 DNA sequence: TGCAGTGCTAGCCCCGGGGTCCTCGGTGAAAAACTGTTTTTT.